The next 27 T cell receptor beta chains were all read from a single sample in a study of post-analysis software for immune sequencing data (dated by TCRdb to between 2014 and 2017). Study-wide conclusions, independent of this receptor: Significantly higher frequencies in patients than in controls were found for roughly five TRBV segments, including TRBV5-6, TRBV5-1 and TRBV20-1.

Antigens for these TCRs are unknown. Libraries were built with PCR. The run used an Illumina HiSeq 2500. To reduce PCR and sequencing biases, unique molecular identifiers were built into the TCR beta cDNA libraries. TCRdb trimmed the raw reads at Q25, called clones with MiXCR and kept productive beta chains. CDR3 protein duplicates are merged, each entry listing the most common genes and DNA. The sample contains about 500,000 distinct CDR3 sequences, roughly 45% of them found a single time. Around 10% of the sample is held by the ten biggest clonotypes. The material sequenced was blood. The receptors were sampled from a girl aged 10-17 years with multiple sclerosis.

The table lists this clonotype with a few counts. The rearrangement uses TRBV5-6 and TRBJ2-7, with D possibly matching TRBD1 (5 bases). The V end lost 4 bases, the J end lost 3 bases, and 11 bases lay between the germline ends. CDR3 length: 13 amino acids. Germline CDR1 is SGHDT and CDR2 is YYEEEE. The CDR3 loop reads CASSIRQNYEQYF. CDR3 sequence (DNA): TGTGCCAGCAGCATAAGACAGAACTACGAGCAGTACTTC.

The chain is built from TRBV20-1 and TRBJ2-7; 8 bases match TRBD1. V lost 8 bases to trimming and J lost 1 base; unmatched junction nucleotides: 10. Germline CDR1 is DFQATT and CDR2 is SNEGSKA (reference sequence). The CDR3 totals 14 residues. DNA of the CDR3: TGCAGTACTATCCAGGGGGCTGAGTCCTACGAGCAGTACTTC. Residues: CSTIQGAESYEQYF.

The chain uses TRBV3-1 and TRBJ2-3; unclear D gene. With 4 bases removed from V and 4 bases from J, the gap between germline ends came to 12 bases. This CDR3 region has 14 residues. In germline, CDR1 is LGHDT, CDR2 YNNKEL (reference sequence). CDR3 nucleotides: TGTGCCAGCAGCCCCCACCCCCGGGCAGATACGCAGTATTTT. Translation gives CASSPHPRADTQYF.

CDR3 region: CASSQFTGNYGYTF. The CDR3 DNA follows: TGTGCCAGCAGTCAGTTCACAGGGAACTATGGCTACACCTTC. The V call is TRBV6-5, the J call TRBJ1-2, with D tentatively TRBD1 (6 bases). The CDR3 consists of 14 residues. Germline V gene sequence: CDR1 MNHEY, CDR2 SVGAGI. V was trimmed by 5 bases and J by 2 bases, leaving 12 bases between them.

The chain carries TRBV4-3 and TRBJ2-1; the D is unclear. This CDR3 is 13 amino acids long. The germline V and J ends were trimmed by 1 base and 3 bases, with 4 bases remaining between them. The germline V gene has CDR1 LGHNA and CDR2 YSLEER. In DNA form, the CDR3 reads TGCGCCAGCAGCCAAGTGGACTACAATGAGCAGTTCTTC. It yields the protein CASSQVDYNEQFF.

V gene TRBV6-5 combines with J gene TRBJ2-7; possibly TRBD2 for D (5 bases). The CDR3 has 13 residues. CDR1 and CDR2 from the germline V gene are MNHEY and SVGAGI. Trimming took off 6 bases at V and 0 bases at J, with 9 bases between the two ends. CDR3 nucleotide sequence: TGTGCCAGCAGCGGCGGGCACTCCTACGAGCAGTACTTC. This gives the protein CASSGGHSYEQYF.

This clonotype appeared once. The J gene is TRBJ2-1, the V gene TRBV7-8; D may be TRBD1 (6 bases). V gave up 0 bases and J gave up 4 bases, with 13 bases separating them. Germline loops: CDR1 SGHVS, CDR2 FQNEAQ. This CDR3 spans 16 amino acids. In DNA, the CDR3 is TGTGCCAGCAGCTTAGCACCCTGGGACAATTACAATGAGCAGTTCTTC. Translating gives CASSLAPWDNYNEQFF.

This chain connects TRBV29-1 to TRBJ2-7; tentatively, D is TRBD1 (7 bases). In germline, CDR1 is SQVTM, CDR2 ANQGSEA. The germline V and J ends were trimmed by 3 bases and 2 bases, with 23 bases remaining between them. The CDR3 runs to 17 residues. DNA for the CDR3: TGCAGCGTTGAGGCAGGGGGGTTTTTCGGGGTCACCTACGAGCAGTACTTC. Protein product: CSVEAGGFFGVTYEQYF.

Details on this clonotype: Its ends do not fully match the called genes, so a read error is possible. CDR3 in DNA: TGTGCTAGCAGCGAAAATACAGGGGCCCTTTACGAGCAGTACTTC. This gives the protein CASSENTGALYEQYF. The genes are TRBV7-7 and TRBJ2-7; TRBD1 matches at 7 bases. Germline values: CDR1 SSHAT, CDR2 FNYEAQ (reference sequence). This CDR3 is built from 15 residues.

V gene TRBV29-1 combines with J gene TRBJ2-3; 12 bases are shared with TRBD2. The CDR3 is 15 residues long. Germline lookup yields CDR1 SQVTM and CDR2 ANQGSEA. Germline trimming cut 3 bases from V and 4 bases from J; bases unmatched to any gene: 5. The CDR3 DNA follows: TGCAGCGTTGATTCCCTAGCGGGAGGGCCAGATACGCAGTATTTT. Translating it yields CSVDSLAGGPDTQYF.

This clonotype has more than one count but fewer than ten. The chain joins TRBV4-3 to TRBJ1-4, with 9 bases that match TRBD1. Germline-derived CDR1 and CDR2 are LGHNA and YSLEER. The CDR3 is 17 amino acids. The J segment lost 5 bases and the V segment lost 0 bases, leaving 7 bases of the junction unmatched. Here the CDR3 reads CASSQEPGQGGNEKLFF. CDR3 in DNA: TGCGCCAGCAGCCAAGAGCCGGGACAGGGAGGGAATGAAAAACTGTTTTTT.

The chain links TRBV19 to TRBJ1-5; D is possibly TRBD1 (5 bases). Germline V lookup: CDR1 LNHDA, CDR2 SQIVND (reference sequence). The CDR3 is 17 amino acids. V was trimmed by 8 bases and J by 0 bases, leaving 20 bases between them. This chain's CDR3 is CASARPLEGLSNQPQHF. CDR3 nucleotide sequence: TGTGCCAGTGCAAGGCCCCTGGAGGGACTTAGCAATCAGCCCCAGCATTTT.

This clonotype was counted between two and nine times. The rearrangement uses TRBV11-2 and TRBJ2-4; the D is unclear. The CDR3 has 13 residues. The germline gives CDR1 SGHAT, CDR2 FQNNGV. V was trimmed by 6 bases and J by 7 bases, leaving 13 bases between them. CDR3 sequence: CASRSSAGNIQYF. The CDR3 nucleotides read TGTGCCAGCAGATCCTCCGCCGGGAACATTCAGTACTTC. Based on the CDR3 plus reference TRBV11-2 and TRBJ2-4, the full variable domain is EAGVAQSPRYKIIEKRQSVAFWCNPISGHATLYWYQQILGQGPKLLIQFQNNGVVDDSQLPKDRFSAERLKGVDSTLKIQPAKLEDSAVYLCASRSSAGNIQYFGAGTRLSVL.

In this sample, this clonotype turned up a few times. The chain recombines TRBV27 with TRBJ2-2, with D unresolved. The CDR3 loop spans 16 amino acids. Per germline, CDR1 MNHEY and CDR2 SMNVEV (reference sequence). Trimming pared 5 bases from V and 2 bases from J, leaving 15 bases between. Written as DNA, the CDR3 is TGTGCCAGCAGTCCCCAGGTTGGGCCCAACACCGGGGAGCTGTTTTTT. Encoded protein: CASSPQVGPNTGELFF.

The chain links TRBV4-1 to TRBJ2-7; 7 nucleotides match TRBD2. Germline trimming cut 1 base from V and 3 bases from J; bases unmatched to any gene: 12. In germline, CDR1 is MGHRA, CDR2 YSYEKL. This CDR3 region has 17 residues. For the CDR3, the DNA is TGCGCCAGCAGCCAAGGAGCTCGGGGGGACCGCGGCTACGAGCAGTACTTC. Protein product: CASSQGARGDRGYEQYF.

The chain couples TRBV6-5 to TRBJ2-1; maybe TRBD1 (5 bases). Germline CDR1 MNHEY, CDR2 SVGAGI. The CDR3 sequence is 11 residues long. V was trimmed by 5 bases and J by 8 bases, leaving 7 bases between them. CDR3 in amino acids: CASSKGYEQFF. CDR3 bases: TGTGCCAGCAGTAAGGGGTATGAGCAGTTCTTC.

The CDR3 region has the DNA TGCAGTGCTCGGACTAGCCAAGAGACCCAGTACTTC. It translates to CSARTSQETQYF. V gene TRBV20-1 combines with J gene TRBJ2-5; 7 bases are a match to TRBD2. V lost 5 bases, J lost 1 base, and 1 base stayed unmatched. The germline CDR1 and CDR2 sequences are DFQATT and SNEGSKA (reference sequence). The CDR3 runs 12 residues.

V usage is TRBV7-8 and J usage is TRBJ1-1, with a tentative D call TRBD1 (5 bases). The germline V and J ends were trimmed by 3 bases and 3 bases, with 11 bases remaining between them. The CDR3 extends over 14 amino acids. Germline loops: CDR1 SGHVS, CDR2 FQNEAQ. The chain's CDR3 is CASSFGHIYTEAFF. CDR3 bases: TGTGCCAGCAGCTTCGGACATATATACACTGAAGCTTTCTTT.

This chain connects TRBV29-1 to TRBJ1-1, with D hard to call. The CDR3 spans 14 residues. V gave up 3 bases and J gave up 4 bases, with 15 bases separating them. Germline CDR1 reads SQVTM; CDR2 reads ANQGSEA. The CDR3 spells CSVEQVLSFTEAFF. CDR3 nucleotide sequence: TGCAGCGTTGAGCAGGTTCTTTCGTTCACTGAAGCTTTCTTT.

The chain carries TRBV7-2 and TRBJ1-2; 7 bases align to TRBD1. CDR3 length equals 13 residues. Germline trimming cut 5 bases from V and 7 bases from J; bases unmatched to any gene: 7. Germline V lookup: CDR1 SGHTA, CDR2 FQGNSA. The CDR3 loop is CASSTDRAGGYTF. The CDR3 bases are TGTGCCAGCAGCACCGACAGGGCGGGTGGCTACACCTTC.

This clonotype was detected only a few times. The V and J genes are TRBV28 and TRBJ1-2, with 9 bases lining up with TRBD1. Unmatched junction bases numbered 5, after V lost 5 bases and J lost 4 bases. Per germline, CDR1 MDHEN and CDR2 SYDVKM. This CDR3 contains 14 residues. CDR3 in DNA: TGTGCCAGCAGTACAGGGGGCCCTGGCTATGGCTACACCTTC. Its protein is CASSTGGPGYGYTF.

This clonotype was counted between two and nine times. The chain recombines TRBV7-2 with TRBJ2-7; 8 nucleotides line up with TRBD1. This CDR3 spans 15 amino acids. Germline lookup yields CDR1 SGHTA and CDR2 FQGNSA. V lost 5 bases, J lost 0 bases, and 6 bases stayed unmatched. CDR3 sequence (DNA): TGTGCCAGCAGCCCAAGGACAGGGCTCTCCTACGAGCAGTACTTC. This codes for CASSPRTGLSYEQYF.

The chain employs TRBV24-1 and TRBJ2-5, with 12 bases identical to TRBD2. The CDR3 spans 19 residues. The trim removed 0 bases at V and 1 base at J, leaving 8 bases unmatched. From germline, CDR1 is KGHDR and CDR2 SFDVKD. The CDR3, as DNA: TGTGCCACCAGTGATTTGGCCGGGACTAGCGGGCATCTCCAAGAGACCCAGTACTTC. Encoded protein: CATSDLAGTSGHLQETQYF.

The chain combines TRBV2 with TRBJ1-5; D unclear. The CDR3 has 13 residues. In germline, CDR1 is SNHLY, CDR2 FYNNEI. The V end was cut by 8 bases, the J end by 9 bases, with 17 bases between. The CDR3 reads CASGRRLDPPQHF. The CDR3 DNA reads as TGTGCCAGCGGTCGGAGACTGGATCCGCCCCAGCATTTT.

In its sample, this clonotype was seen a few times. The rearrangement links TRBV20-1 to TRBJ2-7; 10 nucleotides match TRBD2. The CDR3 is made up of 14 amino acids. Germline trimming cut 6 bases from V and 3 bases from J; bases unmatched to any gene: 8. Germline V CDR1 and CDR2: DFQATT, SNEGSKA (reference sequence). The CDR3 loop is CSARPGLALYEQYF. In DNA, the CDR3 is TGCAGTGCCCGACCGGGACTAGCGCTCTACGAGCAGTACTTC.

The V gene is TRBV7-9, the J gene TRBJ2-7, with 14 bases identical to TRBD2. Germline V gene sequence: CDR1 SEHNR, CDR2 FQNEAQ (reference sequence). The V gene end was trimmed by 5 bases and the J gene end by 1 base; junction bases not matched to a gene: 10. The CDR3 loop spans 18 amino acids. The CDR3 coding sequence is TGTGCCAGCAGCAACCGGGGACTAGCGGGAGAACGGTCCTACGAGCAGTACTTC. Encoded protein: CASSNRGLAGERSYEQYF.

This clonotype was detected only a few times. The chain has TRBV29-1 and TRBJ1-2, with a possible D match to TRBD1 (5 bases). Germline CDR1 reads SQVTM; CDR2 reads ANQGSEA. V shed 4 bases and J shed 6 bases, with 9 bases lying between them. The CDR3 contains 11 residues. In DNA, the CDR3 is TGCAGCGTTGCAGGGAGGGATGGCTACACCTTC. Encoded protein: CSVAGRDGYTF.